This T cell receptor beta chain derives from a study of T-cell reconstitution after alpha-beta-depleted transplantation in children. Whole-study results and caveats: It was newly produced T cells that mostly accounted for T-cell counts and diversity one year after transplant. At around two months after transplant, the alpha-beta T cells were reportedly derived from several hundred expanded clones that came from non-depleted graft cells.

Preparation of the TCRbeta library involved a method that used unique molecular identifiers. TCRdb called the PCR reads again in MiXCR, with one record for every CDR3 protein. The sample consists of approximately 16,000 distinct CDR3 sequences, approximately 5.1% of them appearing once. As to this clonotype: Its specificity is unknown.

The J segment lost 2 bases and the V segment lost 11 bases, leaving 22 bases of the junction unmatched. Germline CDR1 reads LGHDT; CDR2 reads YNNKEL (reference sequence). This CDR3 contains 18 residues. The chain combines TRBV3-1 with TRBJ2-5, with TRBD2 matching over 8 bases. This clonotype was sampled from a boy between 10 and 17 years old with acute lymphoblastic leukemia, due to receive a stem cell transplant. The source material was PBMCs, sampled before TCRalphabeta/CD19-depleted stem cell transplant. CDR3 nucleotide sequence: TGTGCCTCCTGCCTCCTGGGGGGACTAGAAGGAGAGCAAGAGACCCAGTACTTC. Protein product: CASCLLGGLEGEQETQYF.